The 24 T cell receptor beta chains below come from one sample, sequenced in a study of low-dose radiotherapy and immunotherapy resistance in tumors. Time point denoted: before trial treatment. Priming of first-strand cDNA relied on TRAV- and TRBV-specific primers (covering alpha and beta chains). With a constant-region primer and a V-primer adapter, TCRs were subjected to about 20 PCR cycles of amplification. One entry per CDR3 protein results from TCRdb running MiXCR on the reads. Among tens of thousands of distinct CDR3 sequences, roughly 29% were seen once, and the ten largest hold roughly 6.5%. This specimen consisted of PBMCs, obtained before treatment. Source of these receptors: a male donor with rectosigmoid adenocarcinoma.

Worth noting for this clonotype: This probably arose from a read error, given a far larger clone one base away. The chain couples TRBV13 to TRBJ1-6; TRBD1 might be the D (5 bases). This CDR3 is built from 14 residues. CDR1 and CDR2 (germline): PRHDT, FYEKMQ (reference sequence). The CDR3 DNA reads TGTGCCACCAGCAGATCCAGGGAAGGATCACCCCCCCACTTT. Translating it yields CATSRSREGSPPHF.

This clonotype was counted many times. The genes are TRBV7-2 and TRBJ1-1; 7 bases line up with TRBD1. Germline trimming cut 5 bases from V and 4 bases from J; bases unmatched to any gene: 13. CDR1 and CDR2 from the germline V gene are SGHTA and FQGNSA. The CDR3 consists of 16 residues. The CDR3 reads CASSPPLRQGGTEAFF. The CDR3 bases are TGTGCCAGCAGCCCACCATTACGACAGGGAGGCACTGAAGCTTTCTTT.

There are many counts of this clonotype. The CDR3 nucleotides read TGTGCCAGCAGCCCCAGGGCGGGGGCGAACACCGGGGAGCTGTTTTTT. Protein product: CASSPRAGANTGELFF. The chain uses TRBV4-2 and TRBJ2-2; 7 positions match TRBD2. Germline CDR1 is LGHNA and CDR2 is YNFKEQ. The CDR3 consists of 16 residues. V trimming: 4 bases; J trimming: 0 bases; junction bases outside the gene matches: 5.

This clonotype showed up many times. The CDR3 nucleotides are TGTGCCAGCAGGGGAGCCCCGAATGAGCAGTTCTTC. This gives the protein CASRGAPNEQFF. The chain links TRBV6-2 or TRBV6-3 to TRBJ2-1, with D tentatively TRBD2 (5 bases). Trimming removed 6 bases at V and 7 bases at J, with 10 bases between. Germline V gene data show CDR1 as MNHEY and CDR2 as SVGEGT. CDR3 length: 12 amino acids.

This clonotype was counted once. The J gene is TRBJ2-7, the V gene TRBV3-1, with D possibly TRBD2 on 6 matching bases. The CDR3 has 15 residues. From germline, CDR1 is LGHDT and CDR2 YNNKEL (reference sequence). The germline V and J ends were trimmed by 0 bases and 6 bases, with 15 bases remaining between them. The CDR3 DNA follows: TGTGCCAGCAGCCAAGATTTGGGACTTTGGGGCGAGCAGTACTTC. Its protein is CASSQDLGLWGEQYF.

This clonotype was detected many times. The chain combines TRBV20-1 with TRBJ2-3, with D tentatively TRBD1 (6 bases). The length of the CDR3 is 14 residues. CDR1 DFQATT and CDR2 SNEGSKA come from the germline V gene (reference sequence). CDR3 coding DNA: TGCAGCGGACTTCCGGGACATGGGGCTTATACGCAGTATTTT. It is translated as CSGLPGHGAYTQYF.

The CDR3 loop is CSAPAGALDTQYF. The CDR3 nucleotides are TGCAGTGCGCCAGCGGGAGCCTTAGATACGCAGTATTTT. The chain employs TRBV20-1 and TRBJ2-3; 8 bases are shared with TRBD2. Germline V gives CDR1 DFQATT, CDR2 SNEGSKA (reference sequence). The CDR3 contains 13 residues. V was clipped by 6 bases and J by 5 bases; unmatched bases: 7.

About this clonotype: This is likely an artifact of a read error, given a far larger clone one base away. The gene calls are TRBV28 and TRBJ2-1, with a possible D match to TRBD2 (6 bases). This CDR3 region has 15 residues. Trimming pared 1 base from V and 13 bases from J, leaving 20 bases between. Germline CDR1 is MDHEN and CDR2 is SYDVKM. The CDR3 DNA follows: TGTGCCAGCAGTTTATTAACCCGGGAGCAAGAGACCCAGTTCTTC. Protein: CASSLLTREQETQFF.

This clonotype is deemed medium-sized (0.01 to 0.1%). V is TRBV28 and J is TRBJ2-7; 8 nucleotides line up with TRBD1. This CDR3 is 12 amino acids long. V trimming: 8 bases; J trimming: 2 bases; junction bases outside the gene matches: 2. Looked up from germline, CDR1 is MDHEN and CDR2 is SYDVKM. CDR3 loop: CASRDRPYEQYF. DNA of the CDR3: TGTGCCAGCCGGGACAGGCCCTACGAGCAGTACTTC.

This sequence joins TRBV13 and TRBJ1-4, with D maybe TRBD1 (6 bases). The CDR3 contains 15 residues. V was cut by 5 bases and J by 7 bases, with 17 bases left in between. Germline lookup yields CDR1 PRHDT and CDR2 FYEKMQ (reference sequence). Written as DNA, the CDR3 is TGTGCCAGCAGCCGCGGCGGCGGGACACTTGAAAAACTGTTTTTT. Protein sequence: CASSRGGGTLEKLFF.

Points on this clonotype: A far larger clone is a single base away, which makes a read error likely. The DNA for the CDR3 is TGTGCCAGCAGTACCACCGGACCGATGAACACTGAAGCTTTCTTT. Protein: CASSTTGPMNTEAFF. V usage is TRBV26 and J usage is TRBJ1-1. TRBV26 is a documented pseudogene. The CDR3 runs 15 residues.

This clonotype was observed many times. The chain is built from TRBV7-8 and TRBJ1-2; D perhaps matches TRBD1 (5 bases). The CDR3 totals 17 residues. Germline V CDR1 and CDR2: SGHVS, FQNEAQ. V dropped 5 bases and J dropped 0 bases, with 19 bases sitting between them. The CDR3 sequence: CASSPAAGTQANYGYTF. CDR3 nucleotide sequence: TGTGCCAGCAGCCCCGCAGCCGGGACTCAAGCTAACTATGGCTACACCTTC.

This rearrangement joins TRBV2 to TRBJ2-7, with D tentatively TRBD2 (6 bases). The CDR3 spans 16 residues. The germline V gene encodes CDR1 SNHLY and CDR2 FYNNEI. V shed 4 bases and J shed 0 bases, with 16 bases lying between them. The CDR3 spells CASSAKVGGTSYEQYF. The CDR3 coding sequence is TGTGCCAGCAGTGCTAAGGTCGGGGGAACCTCCTACGAGCAGTACTTC.

For this clonotype: A read error likely explains this, since a far larger clone differs by one base. The chain combines TRBV6-1 with TRBJ1-2; tentatively, D is TRBD1 (6 bases). Germline-derived CDR1 and CDR2 are MNHNS and SASEGT. V was pared by 6 bases and J by 4 bases, with 18 bases between. The CDR3 sequence is 15 residues long. For the CDR3, the DNA is TGTGCCAGCAGCCGCACGGGGGCCGAGGGCTATGGCTACACCTTC. It yields the protein CASSRTGAEGYGYTF.

The J gene is TRBJ1-6, the V gene TRBV28; D is possibly TRBD1 (5 bases). The V end was cut by 2 bases, the J end by 12 bases, with 17 bases between. Germline CDR1 and CDR2: MDHEN and SYDVKM. The CDR3 has 15 residues. For the CDR3, the DNA is TGTGCCAGCAGTTTACTGCCGGGGGGGATGGGACCCCTCCACTTT. It encodes CASSLLPGGMGPLHF.

This clonotype has at least ten counts. This chain uses TRBV10-3 with TRBJ2-1, with 7 bases that match TRBD1. Trimming removed 8 bases from V and 8 bases from J; junction bases left unmatched: 9. Per germline, CDR1 ENHRY and CDR2 SYGVKD. The CDR3 has 13 amino acids. CDR3 loop: CAIANQGVDEQFF. CDR3 nucleotides: TGTGCCATCGCCAATCAGGGGGTCGATGAGCAGTTCTTC.

In its sample, this clonotype was seen many times. V and J are TRBV24-1 and TRBJ2-2; tentatively, D is TRBD2 (5 bases). Germline CDR1 and CDR2: KGHDR and SFDVKD. The CDR3 spans 13 residues. Trimming stripped 2 bases from V and 7 bases from J, with 7 bases between. The CDR3 bases are TGTGCCACCAGTGATTGGGGAGACGGGGAGCTGTTTTTT. Encoded protein: CATSDWGDGELFF.

This clonotype was recorded many times. The chain recombines TRBV20-1 with TRBJ2-1, with 7 bases fitting TRBD2. The CDR3 has 13 amino acids. Germline CDR1 DFQATT, CDR2 SNEGSKA (reference sequence). CDR3 bases: TGCAGCTCCCGGGGGGTAGCCTACAATGAGCAGTTCTTC. As protein: CSSRGVAYNEQFF.

This clonotype occurred many times. V gene TRBV4-3 combines with J gene TRBJ2-1; 8 bases fit TRBD2. Per the germline V gene, CDR1 is LGHNA and CDR2 is YSLEER. The J segment lost 0 bases and the V segment lost 4 bases, leaving 5 bases of the junction unmatched. The CDR3 sequence is 16 residues long. This CDR3 is CASSRTSGSSYNEQFF. The CDR3 DNA reads as TGCGCCAGCAGCCGAACTAGCGGTAGCTCCTACAATGAGCAGTTCTTC.

The genes are TRBV7-2 and TRBJ1-3; perhaps TRBD1 as D (5 bases). This CDR3 has 14 residues. V lost 5 bases to trimming and J lost 4 bases, with 12 bases between them. Per the germline V gene, CDR1 is SGHTA and CDR2 is FQGNSA. Written as DNA, the CDR3 is TGTGCCAGCAGCCCGGGACTCCAGGGAAACACCATATATTTT. This sequence encodes CASSPGLQGNTIYF. Combining the CDR3 with reference TRBV7-2 and TRBJ1-3 gives the whole variable domain GAGVSQSPSNKVTEKGKDVELRCDPISGHTALYWYRQSLGQGLEFLIYFQGNSAPDKSGLPSDRFSAERTGGSVSTLTIQRTQQEDSAVYLCASSPGLQGNTIYFGEGSWLTVV.

Points on this clonotype: A read error is likely here: a far larger clone is one base away. This rearrangement joins TRBV2 to TRBJ2-3, with D possibly matching TRBD1 (5 bases). Looked up from germline, CDR1 is SNHLY and CDR2 is FYNNEI. The CDR3 loop spans 14 amino acids. CDR3 residues: CANSLDSYTDTQYF. The CDR3 DNA is TGTGCCAACAGTTTAGACAGTTACACAGATACGCAGTATTTT.

This clonotype came up a few times. The chain combines TRBV5-1 with TRBJ2-1; 7 nucleotides match TRBD2. CDR3 length: 16 residues. J was trimmed by 6 bases and V by 0 bases; bases with no gene match: 9. CDR1 and CDR2 (germline): SGHRS, YFSETQ. For the CDR3, the DNA is TGCGCCAGCAGCTTGGGAGCGGGATCGGCCGGCAATGAGCAGTTCTTC. Residues: CASSLGAGSAGNEQFF.

This clonotype was seen at least ten times. The genes are TRBV12-3 or TRBV12-4 and TRBJ1-1, with D possibly TRBD1 on 5 matching bases. V lost 6 bases to trimming and J lost 1 base, with 12 bases between them. CDR3 size: 14 residues. CDR3 protein: CASRTSGTNTEAFF. CDR3 coding DNA: TGTGCCAGCAGGACATCCGGGACGAACACTGAAGCTTTCTTT.

There are many counts of this clonotype. This chain uses TRBV4-3 with TRBJ2-2; D is uncertain. Germline V lookup: CDR1 LGHNA, CDR2 YSLEER. Trimming shortened V by 10 bases and J by 4 bases, and 19 bases separated the two germline ends. CDR3 length equals 15 residues. The chain's CDR3 is CATVRLGNVTGELFF. CDR3 in DNA: TGCGCCACCGTGCGATTAGGGAACGTCACCGGGGAGCTGTTTTTT.